This T cell receptor (beta chain) was sequenced in a study of cytomegalovirus exposure and HLA in healthy donors. Study results and limitations: With high specificity and sensitivity, the classifier reportedly diagnosed cytomegalovirus status. The authors enumerated over 150 TCR beta chains as linked to cytomegalovirus.

The method was immunoSEQ multiplex PCR; TCRdb's version includes in-frame clones alone and lacks a portion of them. The data show about 140,000 clones, around four fifths seen once. This CDR3 spans 16 amino acids. The germline gives CDR1 KGHSH, CDR2 LQKENI. V was shortened by 4 bases and J by 4 bases, with 20 bases between the two germline ends. This clone was counted only a few times. The antigen is undetermined. The source material was PBMCs. This TCR was sampled from a woman in her twenties or thirties in good health and CMV-seronegative. This sequence joins TRBV18 and TRBJ2-7, with D possibly being TRBD2 (7 bases). The CDR3 is CASSLAGRGGVYEQYF. The CDR3 nucleotides are TGTGCCAGCTCACTCGCCGGGAGAGGGGGGGTTTACGAGCAGTACTTC.